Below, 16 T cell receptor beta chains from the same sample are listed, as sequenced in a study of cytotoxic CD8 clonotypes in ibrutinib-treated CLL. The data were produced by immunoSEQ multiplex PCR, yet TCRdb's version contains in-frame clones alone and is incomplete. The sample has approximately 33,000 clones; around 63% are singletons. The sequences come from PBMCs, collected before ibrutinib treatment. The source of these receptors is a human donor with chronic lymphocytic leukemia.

The CDR3 loop reads CASSFQVNQPQHF. The CDR3 nucleotides read TGTGCCAGCAGTTTTCAGGTTAATCAGCCCCAGCATTTT. V and J are TRBV28 and TRBJ1-5, with D unclear. The germline V gene encodes CDR1 MDHEN and CDR2 SYDVKM. Trimming removed 3 bases at V and 4 bases at J, with 7 bases between. This CDR3 is 13 amino acids long.

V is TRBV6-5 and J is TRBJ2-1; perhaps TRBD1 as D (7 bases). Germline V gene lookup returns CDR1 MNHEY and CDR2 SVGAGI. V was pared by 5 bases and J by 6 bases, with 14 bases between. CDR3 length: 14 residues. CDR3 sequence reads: CASSAAGGLNEQFF. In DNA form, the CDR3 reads TGTGCCAGCAGTGCGGCAGGGGGGCTCAATGAGCAGTTCTTC.

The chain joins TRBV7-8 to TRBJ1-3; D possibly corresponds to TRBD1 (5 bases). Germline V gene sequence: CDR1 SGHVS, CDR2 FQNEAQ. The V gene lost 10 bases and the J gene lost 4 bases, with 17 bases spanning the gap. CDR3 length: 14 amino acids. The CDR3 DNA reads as TGTGCCACGAAGTTTGGGACGGACGGAAACACCATATATTTT. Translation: CATKFGTDGNTIYF. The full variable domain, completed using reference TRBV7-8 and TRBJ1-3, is GAGVSQSPRYKVAKRGQDVALRCDPISGHVSLFWYQQALGQGPEFLTYFQNEAQLDKSGLPSDRFFAERPEGSVSTLKIQRTQQEDSAVYLCATKFGTDGNTIYFGEGSWLTVV.

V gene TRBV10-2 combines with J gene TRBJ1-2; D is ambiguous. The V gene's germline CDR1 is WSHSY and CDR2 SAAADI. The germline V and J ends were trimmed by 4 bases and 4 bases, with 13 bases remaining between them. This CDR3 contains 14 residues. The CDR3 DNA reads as TGCGCCAGCAGTGTAGGCGGGAGCATCTATGGCTACACCTTC. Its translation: CASSVGGSIYGYTF.

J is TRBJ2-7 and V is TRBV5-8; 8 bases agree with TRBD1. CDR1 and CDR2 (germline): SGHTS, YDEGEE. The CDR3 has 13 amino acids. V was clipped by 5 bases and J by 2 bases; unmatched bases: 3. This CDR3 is CASSRQGTYEQYF. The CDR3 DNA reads TGTGCCAGCAGTAGACAGGGGACCTACGAGCAGTACTTC.

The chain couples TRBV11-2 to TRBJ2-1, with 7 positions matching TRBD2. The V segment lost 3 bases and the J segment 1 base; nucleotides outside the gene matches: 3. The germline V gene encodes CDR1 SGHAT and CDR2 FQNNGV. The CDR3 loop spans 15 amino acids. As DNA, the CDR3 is TGTGCCAGCAGCTTGGCTAGCGGTTCCTACAATGAGCAGTTCTTC. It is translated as CASSLASGSYNEQFF.

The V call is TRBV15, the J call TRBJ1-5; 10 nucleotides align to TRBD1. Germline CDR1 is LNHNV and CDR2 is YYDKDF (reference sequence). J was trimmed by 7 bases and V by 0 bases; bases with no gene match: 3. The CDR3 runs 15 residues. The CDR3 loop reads CATSRETGQGQPQHF. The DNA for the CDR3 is TGTGCCACCAGCAGAGAGACGGGACAGGGGCAGCCCCAGCATTTT.

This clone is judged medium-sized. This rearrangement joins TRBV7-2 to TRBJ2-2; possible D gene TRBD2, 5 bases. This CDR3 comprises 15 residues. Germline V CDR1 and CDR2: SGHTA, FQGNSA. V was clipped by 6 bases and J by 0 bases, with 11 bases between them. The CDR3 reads CASRGVGANTGELFF. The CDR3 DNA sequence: TGTGCCAGCAGGGGAGTTGGGGCGAACACCGGGGAGCTGTTTTTT.

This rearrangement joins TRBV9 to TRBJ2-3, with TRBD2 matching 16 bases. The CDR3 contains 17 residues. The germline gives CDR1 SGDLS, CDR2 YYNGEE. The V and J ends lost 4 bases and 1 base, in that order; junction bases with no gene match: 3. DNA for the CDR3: TGTGCCAGCAGCAAGGGACTAGCGGGAGGGCGCACAGATACGCAGTATTTT. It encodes CASSKGLAGGRTDTQYF.

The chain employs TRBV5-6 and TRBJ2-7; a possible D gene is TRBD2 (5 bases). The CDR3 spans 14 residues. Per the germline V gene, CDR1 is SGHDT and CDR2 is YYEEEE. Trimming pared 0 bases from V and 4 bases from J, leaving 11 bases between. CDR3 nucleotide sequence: TGTGCCAGCAGCTTGGTCCCCAGGACTTACGAGCAGTACTTC. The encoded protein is CASSLVPRTYEQYF.

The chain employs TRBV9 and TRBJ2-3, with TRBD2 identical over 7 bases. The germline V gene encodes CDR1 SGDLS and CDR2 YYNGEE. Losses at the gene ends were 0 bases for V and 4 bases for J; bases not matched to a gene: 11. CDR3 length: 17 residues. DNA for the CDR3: TGTGCCAGCAGCGTAGAGTCTAGCGGAGGTTGGGCAGATACGCAGTATTTT. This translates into CASSVESSGGWADTQYF.

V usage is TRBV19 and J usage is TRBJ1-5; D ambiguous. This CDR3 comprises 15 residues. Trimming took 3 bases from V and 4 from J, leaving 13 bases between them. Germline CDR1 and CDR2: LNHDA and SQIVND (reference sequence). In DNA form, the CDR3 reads TGTGCCAGTAGTATTATGAGCGCGGGTAATCAGCCCCAGCATTTT. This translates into CASSIMSAGNQPQHF.

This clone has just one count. CDR3 amino acids: CASSPTRVGLGPLYEQYF. CDR3 sequence (DNA): TGTGCCAGCAGCCCGACGCGCGTCGGTCTGGGGCCATTGTACGAGCAGTACTTC. This chain uses TRBV7-8 with TRBJ2-7; D perhaps matches TRBD1 (5 bases). Trimming cost V 5 bases and J 4 bases, with 27 bases left between them. The CDR3 consists of 18 residues. Germline V lookup: CDR1 SGHVS, CDR2 FQNEAQ.

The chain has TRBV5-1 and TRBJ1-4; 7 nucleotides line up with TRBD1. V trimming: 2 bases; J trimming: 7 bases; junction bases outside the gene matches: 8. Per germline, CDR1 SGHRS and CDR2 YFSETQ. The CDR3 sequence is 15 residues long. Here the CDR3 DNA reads TGCGCCAGCAGCTTACTGACAGGGCCTCCTGAAAAACTGTTTTTT. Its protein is CASSLLTGPPEKLFF.

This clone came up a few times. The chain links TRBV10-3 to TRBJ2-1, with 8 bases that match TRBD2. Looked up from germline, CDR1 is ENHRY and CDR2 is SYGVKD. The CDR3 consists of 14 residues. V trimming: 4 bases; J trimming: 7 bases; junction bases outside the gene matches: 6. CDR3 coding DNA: TGTGCCATCAGTGGGGGACTAGTGTTTAATGAGCAGTTCTTC. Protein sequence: CAISGGLVFNEQFF.

The CDR3 reads CASSSTGRTEAFF. In DNA form, the CDR3 reads TGTGCCAGCAGCTCGACGGGACGCACTGAAGCTTTCTTT. The chain carries TRBV7-3 and TRBJ1-1; the D gene is possibly TRBD1 (5 bases). V was pared by 4 bases and J by 4 bases, with 10 bases between. Germline values: CDR1 SGHTA, CDR2 FQGTGA. The CDR3 is 13 amino acids.